This T cell receptor beta chain was recorded in a study of regulatory T cells in long-lasting Graves disease. Study at large: Graves' patients, newly diagnosed, had taken antithyroid drugs under 3 months.

This clonotype was found many times. Trimming pared 2 bases from V and 5 bases from J, leaving 12 bases between. Germline V gene lookup returns CDR1 DFQATT and CDR2 SNEGSKA (reference sequence). The CDR3 spans 13 residues. With iRepertoire HTBI primers and Arm-PCR of CDR3 regions, TCR beta libraries were built. In the authors' workflow: Across all samples, just over 60 TRBV segments and 11 to 15 TRBJ segments were identified. TCRdb re-derived calls from the multiplex PCR reads in MiXCR, one entry per CDR3 protein. It is TCRdb's table, rather than the study itself, that gives the V and J calls and clone size. The table shows a few hundred thousand distinct CDR3 sequences, with approximately 16% occurring only once. Regarding time point: newly diagnosed GD, antithyroid drugs for less than 3 months. Extracted RNA from PBMCs served as the source of the TCR library. The same specimen was also included in a second study, on T cells in Graves' hyperthyroidism and ophthalmopathy. That report adds: The HTBI primer set drove a first-round RT-PCR of the TCR CDR3. Most thyroid clonotypes expanded above 0.001 were also detected in blood.

The source was peripheral blood mononuclear cells (PBMCs), collected at new diagnosis, from a patient treated with antithyroid drugs. The chain joins TRBV20-1 to TRBJ1-1; D ambiguous. The receptor was derived from a woman aged 18-29 years with Graves disease. CDR3 in DNA: TGCAGTGCTAGAAATAAGGGTGGAACTGAAGCTTTCTTT. The encoded protein is CSARNKGGTEAFF.